This T cell receptor beta chain was retrieved from a study of response to subunit inactivated influenza vaccine. Study outcomes and limitations: With each seasonal influenza vaccination, the authors suggested, few new T cells are recruited.

Via MiXCR, TCRdb re-called the RT-PCR reads, giving one row per CDR3 protein. The table records about half a million distinct CDR3 sequences, around 8% of them present only once. This clonotype has ten or more counts. Its antigen is not identified. The V end was cut by 0 bases, the J end by 4 bases, with 9 bases between. The germline CDR1 and CDR2 sequences are SNHLY and FYNNEI. The CDR3 extends over 15 amino acids. The receptor was isolated from a man between 45 and 75 years old who received an inactivated influenza vaccine. The starting material was PBMCs from blood, obtained 23 to 25 months after vaccination. The chain combines TRBV2 with TRBJ1-4, with D tentatively TRBD1 (5 bases). The DNA for the CDR3 is TGTGCCAGCAGTGAAGCGGGACGGGATAATGAAAAACTGTTTTTT. Residues: CASSEAGRDNEKLFF.